These 11 T cell receptor beta chains were all obtained from the same sample, sequenced in a study of CD8 T cells in Susac syndrome. Reverse transcription used roughly 0.5 to 1 ug RNA and random hexamers. One entry per CDR3 protein results from TCRdb running MiXCR on the immunoSEQ multiplex PCR reads. The sample shows about 69,000 distinct CDR3 sequences, more than 85% of them seen only once. The material sequenced was CD8+ T cells from PBMCs. These receptors came from a human donor in good health.

The chain links TRBV10-2 to TRBJ2-5; unclear D gene. V shed 4 bases and J shed 4 bases, with 13 bases lying between them. The CDR3 runs 14 residues. Looked up from germline, CDR1 is WSHSY and CDR2 is SAAADI. As DNA, the CDR3 is TGCGCCAGCAGTGGAGGTTCGTGGGGAGAGACCCAGTACTTC. Its protein is CASSGGSWGETQYF.

In nucleotides, the CDR3 is TGTGCCAGCAGCCAAGAGAAGGGAAGTAATTCACCCCTCCACTTT. Its protein is CASSQEKGSNSPLHF. V gene TRBV4-2 combines with J gene TRBJ1-6; D gene uncertain. V was shortened by 0 bases and J by 6 bases, with 9 bases between the two germline ends. The CDR3 is made up of 15 amino acids. Germline CDR1 reads LGHNA; CDR2 reads YNFKEQ.

The V and J genes are TRBV27 and TRBJ2-5; tentative D call: TRBD1 (5 bases). This CDR3 region has 12 residues. Germline CDR1 is MNHEY and CDR2 is SMNVEV (reference sequence). Deletions cut 2 bases from V and 7 bases from J, with 8 bases between. In nucleotides, the CDR3 is TGTGCCAGCAGTTTACCCCAGGGGACCCAGTACTTC. This gives the protein CASSLPQGTQYF.

The V call is TRBV5-1, the J call TRBJ1-6; D gene ambiguous. V shed 0 bases and J shed 2 bases, with 9 bases lying between them. This CDR3 spans 16 amino acids. Germline CDR1 reads SGHRS; CDR2 reads YFSETQ. CDR3 sequence (DNA): TGCGCCAGCAGCTTGGTAGGTGAACCCTATAATTCACCCCTCCACTTT. It is translated as CASSLVGEPYNSPLHF.

The chain links TRBV7-2 to TRBJ2-5, with D maybe TRBD1 (6 bases). Trimming removed 7 bases from V and 4 bases from J, with 16 bases in between. Germline lookup yields CDR1 SGHTA and CDR2 FQGNSA. There are 14 residues in the CDR3. The CDR3 region has the DNA TGTGCCAGCACCCAACTCCAGGGGACAGAGACCCAGTACTTC. Translation gives CASTQLQGTETQYF.

J is TRBJ2-7 and V is TRBV7-9; D might be TRBD2 (6 bases). V was shortened by 5 bases and J by 3 bases, with 17 bases between the two germline ends. CDR3 length equals 15 residues. The germline V gene has CDR1 SEHNR and CDR2 FQNEAQ (reference sequence). CDR3 DNA: TGTGCCAGCAGCGCTCAGGTAGCGGCCCTCTACGAGCAGTACTTC. Translating gives CASSAQVAALYEQYF.

The rearrangement joins TRBV29-1 to TRBJ2-6, with D unresolved. V gave up 4 bases and J gave up 1 base, with 5 bases separating them. The CDR3 sequence is 13 residues long. Germline V lookup: CDR1 SQVTM, CDR2 ANQGSEA. CDR3 coding DNA: TGCAGCGTTGTGTTATCTGGGGCCAACGTCCTGACTTTC. This gives the protein CSVVLSGANVLTF.

V usage is TRBV28 and J usage is TRBJ1-1; D gene ambiguous. The germline V gene has CDR1 MDHEN and CDR2 SYDVKM. The V end was cut by 3 bases, the J end by 5 bases, with 10 bases between. The CDR3 spans 13 residues. The CDR3 spells CASSLVHSTEAFF. In nucleotides, the CDR3 is TGTGCCAGCAGTTTGGTCCATTCTACTGAAGCTTTCTTT.

V is TRBV19 and J is TRBJ1-2; maybe TRBD1 (5 bases). V was cut by 9 bases and J by 4 bases, with 18 bases left in between. CDR3 length equals 14 residues. Germline loops: CDR1 LNHDA, CDR2 SQIVND (reference sequence). For the CDR3, the DNA is TGTGCCAGCCGGCGGCGGGGACTTGGCTATGGCTACACCTTC. This codes for CASRRRGLGYGYTF.

The chain has TRBV7-9 and TRBJ2-6, with D unresolved. The CDR3 extends over 18 amino acids. Germline values: CDR1 SEHNR, CDR2 FQNEAQ (reference sequence). Trimming took off 0 bases at V and 0 bases at J, with 12 bases between the two ends. The CDR3 spells CASSLAGSRSSGANVLTF. In DNA, the CDR3 is TGTGCCAGCAGCTTAGCGGGCAGTCGGAGCTCTGGGGCCAACGTCCTGACTTTC. The entire variable domain, with the rest obtained from reference TRBV7-9 and TRBJ2-6, is as follows: DTGVSQNPRHKITKRGQNVTFRCDPISEHNRLYWYRQTLGQGPEFLTYFQNEAQLEKSRLLSDRFSAERPKGSFSTLEIQRTEQGDSAMYLCASSLAGSRSSGANVLTFGAGSRLTVL.

This clonotype was detected once. This chain links TRBV2 with TRBJ2-7; D perhaps matches TRBD2 (5 bases). Per germline, CDR1 SNHLY and CDR2 FYNNEI. V was cut by 1 base and J by 12 bases, with 10 bases left in between. The CDR3 is 11 residues long. The CDR3 bases are TGTGCCAGCAGTGAAGTCCGGGAACGGTACTTC. Encoded protein: CASSEVRERYF.